The 6 T cell receptor beta chains given below trace back to one sample, sequenced in a study of T-cell memory formation after mild COVID-19. MiXCR was run by TCRdb on the 5' RACE reads, yielding one entry per CDR3 protein. The table shows 95,000 to 120,000 distinct CDR3 sequences, with about 18% occurring only once. The sequenced sample consisted of PBMCs or a T cell subset sorted from them (not recorded which). Every receptor here comes from a man between 18 and 35 years old who had mild COVID-19 (a few samples of this study predate the infection). Cell type and time point are not known.

The V and J genes are TRBV24-1 and TRBJ2-3; D remains unclear. V lost 9 bases to trimming and J lost 0 bases, with 6 bases between them. The CDR3 is made up of 12 amino acids. Germline V gene data show CDR1 as KGHDR and CDR2 as SFDVKD. The CDR3 bases are TGTGCCACCGGTGGGAGCACAGATACGCAGTATTTT. Its translation is CATGGSTDTQYF.

The CDR3 loop reads CASSFGNRGNQPQHF. The CDR3 DNA sequence: TGTGCCAGCAGTTTCGGCAACAGGGGCAATCAGCCCCAGCATTTT. The chain links TRBV6-6 to TRBJ1-5; tentatively, D is TRBD1 (6 bases). The CDR3 runs 15 residues. V lost 4 bases and J 2 bases, leaving 12 bases between the germline ends. CDR1 MNHNY and CDR2 SVGAGI come from the germline V gene (reference sequence).

Only a few counts were recorded for this clonotype. The V call is TRBV12-3 or TRBV12-4, the J call TRBJ2-7, with D perhaps TRBD1 (6 bases). CDR3 length: 13 amino acids. The V gene lost 6 bases and the J gene lost 9 bases, with 18 bases spanning the gap. The CDR3 loop reads CASRQGPSMPQYV. In DNA, the CDR3 is TGTGCCAGCAGGCAGGGGCCCTCTATGCCGCAGTACGTC.

The chain joins TRBV3-1 to TRBJ1-2; no definite D call. From germline, CDR1 is LGHDT and CDR2 YNNKEL (reference sequence). CDR3 length equals 12 residues. With 3 bases removed from V and 8 bases from J, the gap between germline ends came to 10 bases. CDR3 sequence reads: CASSQGSLGYTF. CDR3 bases: TGTGCCAGCAGCCAGGGTTCTCTAGGCTACACCTTC. Full variable domain (outside the CDR3, taken from reference TRBV3-1 and TRBJ1-2): DTAVSQTPKYLVTQMGNDKSIKCEQNLGHDTMYWYKQDSKKFLKIMFSYNNKELIINETVPNRFSPKSPDKAHLNLHINSLELGDSAVYFCASSQGSLGYTFGSGTRLTVV.

This clonotype appeared a single time. The chain combines TRBV6-5 with TRBJ2-5; 11 positions match TRBD2. The CDR3 spans 16 residues. J gave up 4 bases and V 0 bases, and 4 bases lay outside the gene matches. The germline V gene encodes CDR1 MNHEY and CDR2 SVGAGI. The CDR3 DNA follows: TGTGCCAGCAGTTACTCTAGCGGGGGGGTAGGAGAGACCCAGTACTTC. This encodes CASSYSSGGVGETQYF.

There are many counts of this clonotype. The chain recombines TRBV5-1 with TRBJ2-7, with TRBD1 identical over 8 bases. CDR1 and CDR2 (germline): SGHRS, YFSETQ. The ends lost 0 bases at V and 3 bases at J; junction bases unmatched: 5. The CDR3 consists of 15 residues. In DNA, the CDR3 is TGCGCCAGCAGCTTGGGACCTGGACAGGGCTACGAGCAGTACTTC. This translates into CASSLGPGQGYEQYF.